The 30 T cell receptor beta chains reported below all come from one sample, sequenced in a study of T cell responses to AZD1222 COVID-19 vaccine. Sequencing used immunoSEQ multiplex PCR; TCRdb keeps in-frame clones, though not all of them. The sample yields 100,000 or so clones, 86% seen once. The sequenced sample was peripheral blood, obtained on day 0 of AZD1222 vaccination. Receptor source: an adult in good health.

The rearrangement joins TRBV29-1 to TRBJ1-5; 7 nucleotides match TRBD1. J gave up 1 base and V 5 bases, and 5 bases lay outside the gene matches. The CDR3 length is 14 residues. CDR1 SQVTM and CDR2 ANQGSEA come from the germline V gene. The CDR3 reads CSVKLTGSNQPQHF. The CDR3 nucleotides read TGCAGCGTTAAGTTGACAGGGAGCAATCAGCCCCAGCATTTT.

This chain links TRBV28 with TRBJ1-6; no clear D gene. The CDR3 totals 16 residues. Germline values: CDR1 MDHEN, CDR2 SYDVKM. Trimming stripped 1 base from V and 0 bases from J, with 7 bases between. CDR3: CASSLLQSSYNSPLHF. The CDR3 DNA follows: TGTGCCAGCAGTTTATTACAGAGCTCCTATAATTCACCCCTCCACTTT.

Comments on this clone: One junction end disagrees with the germline gene, perhaps due to a read error. This chain connects TRBV28 to TRBJ1-3; no definite D call. Germline-derived CDR1 and CDR2 are MDHEN and SYDVKM. The CDR3 contains 16 residues. As DNA, the CDR3 is TGTACCAGCAGTCCGCCCGACCGATACTCTGGAAACACCATATATTTT. Encoded protein: CTSSPPDRYSGNTIYF. Together with reference TRBV28 and TRBJ1-3, the CDR3 gives the full variable domain: DVKVTQSSRYLVKRTGEKVFLECVQDMDHENMFWYRQDPGLGLRLIYFSYDVKMKEKGDIPEGYSVSREKKERFSLILESASTNQTSMYLCTSSPPDRYSGNTIYFGEGSWLTVV.

V and J are TRBV19 and TRBJ2-1; maybe TRBD2 (5 bases). CDR1 is LNHDA and CDR2 is SQIVND in the germline V gene (reference sequence). The CDR3 consists of 14 residues. The V end was cut by 5 bases, the J end by 7 bases, with 15 bases between. CDR3 in amino acids: CASSQRTSGNEQFF. For the CDR3, the DNA is TGTGCCAGTAGTCAGCGGACTTCGGGGAATGAGCAGTTCTTC.

This clone was seen once. The genes are TRBV15 and TRBJ2-2, with D tentatively TRBD2 (5 bases). The CDR3 sequence is 14 residues long. The V and J ends lost 9 bases and 0 bases respectively, with 11 bases between them. CDR1 is LNHNV and CDR2 is YYDKDF in the germline V gene (reference sequence). CDR3 sequence reads: CATRSGTNTGELFF. Written as DNA, the CDR3 is TGTGCCACGAGGTCCGGGACGAACACCGGGGAGCTGTTTTTT. The full variable domain, rest sourced from reference TRBV15 and TRBJ2-2, is DAMVIQNPRYQVTQFGKPVTLSCSQTLNHNVMYWYQQKSSQAPKLLFHYYDKDFNNEADTPDNFQSRRPNTSFCFLDIRSPGLGDTAMYLCATRSGTNTGELFFGEGSRLTVL.

The chain couples TRBV9 to TRBJ2-7; 9 bases align to TRBD2. Germline trimming cut 4 bases from V and 5 bases from J; bases unmatched to any gene: 19. CDR3 length: 18 residues. From germline, CDR1 is SGDLS and CDR2 YYNGEE. DNA of the CDR3: TGTGCCAGCAGCCCCCAAACCGCGCGGGGGGGGGTGTTTCACGAGCAGTACTTC. Translation: CASSPQTARGGVFHEQYF.

In this sample, this clone turned up a few times. This chain joins TRBV7-2 and TRBJ2-7, with 14 bases matching TRBD2. V was clipped by 4 bases and J by 0 bases; unmatched bases: 11. The CDR3 is 19 residues long. The germline CDR1 and CDR2 sequences are SGHTA and FQGNSA. CDR3 protein: CASSSPPGLAGVPSYEQYF. CDR3 DNA sequence: TGTGCCAGCAGCTCCCCCCCGGGACTAGCGGGGGTCCCCTCCTACGAGCAGTACTTC. Full variable domain (remainder filled in from reference TRBV7-2 and TRBJ2-7): GAGVSQSPSNKVTEKGKDVELRCDPISGHTALYWYRQSLGQGLEFLIYFQGNSAPDKSGLPSDRFSAERTGGSVSTLTIQRTQQEDSAVYLCASSSPPGLAGVPSYEQYFGPGTRLTVT.

V usage is TRBV29-1 and J usage is TRBJ1-1; D possibly corresponds to TRBD1 (5 bases). The V gene's germline CDR1 is SQVTM and CDR2 ANQGSEA. The CDR3 runs to 12 residues. V shed 7 bases and J shed 5 bases, with 14 bases lying between them. For the CDR3, the DNA is TGCAGCGGGACAACGACGGGAACTGAAGCTTTCTTT. Translated, it gives CSGTTTGTEAFF.

The chain has TRBV6-6 and TRBJ2-4; the D is unclear. The V gene's germline CDR1 is MNHNY and CDR2 SVGAGI (reference sequence). The V end was cut by 5 bases, the J end by 2 bases, with 16 bases between. The CDR3 covers 16 residues. For the CDR3, the DNA is TGTGCCAGCAGTACCGCGGCTGGGCAGTCCAAAAACATTCAGTACTTC. It codes for CASSTAAGQSKNIQYF.

The V gene is TRBV6-5, the J gene TRBJ2-5; D uncertain. CDR1 is MNHEY, CDR2 SVGAGI, per germline. This CDR3 has 12 residues. The ends were cut back, 6 bases at V and 5 bases at J, with 10 bases in the middle. In nucleotides, the CDR3 is TGTGCCAGCAGCGGGTTCGTCGAGACCCAGTACTTC. It yields the protein CASSGFVETQYF.

V usage is TRBV29-1 and J usage is TRBJ2-7, with D unresolved. V was shortened by 7 bases and J by 3 bases, with 10 bases between the two germline ends. CDR3 length equals 11 residues. Germline loops: CDR1 SQVTM, CDR2 ANQGSEA. The CDR3 DNA sequence: TGCAGCGCCATCATTTACTACGAGCAGTACTTC. This translates into CSAIIYYEQYF.

This chain uses TRBV7-3 with TRBJ1-3; TRBD1 is a possible D gene (5 bases). The V gene's germline CDR1 is SGHTA and CDR2 FQGTGA. This CDR3 is built from 14 residues. Deletions cut 1 base from V and 2 bases from J, with 6 bases between. The CDR3, as DNA: TGTGCCAGCAGCTTAATGGGGGCTGGAAACACCATATATTTT. Translating it yields CASSLMGAGNTIYF.

This chain links TRBV7-3 with TRBJ1-6, with D tentatively TRBD1 (5 bases). Trimming cost V 1 base and J 9 bases, with 10 bases left between them. CDR3 length equals 14 residues. Germline CDR1 is SGHTA and CDR2 is FQGTGA. The CDR3 sequence is CASSLNPGGSPLHF. In DNA, the CDR3 is TGTGCCAGCAGCTTAAATCCCGGGGGTTCACCCCTCCACTTT.

This rearrangement joins TRBV5-1 to TRBJ2-1, with TRBD2 identical over 8 bases. Unmatched junction bases numbered 4, after V lost 0 bases and J lost 5 bases. Germline V lookup: CDR1 SGHRS, CDR2 YFSETQ. The CDR3 contains 15 residues. CDR3 loop: CASSLASGHNNEQFF. The CDR3 DNA reads as TGCGCCAGCAGCTTGGCTAGCGGGCACAACAATGAGCAGTTCTTC.

The V gene is TRBV6-2 or TRBV6-3, the J gene TRBJ1-5; D possibly corresponds to TRBD1 (5 bases). Trimming took off 3 bases at V and 0 bases at J, with 24 bases between the two ends. CDR1 is MNHEY, CDR2 SVGEGT, per germline. The CDR3 contains 20 residues. The CDR3 loop is CASSYPFLRGQTHSNQPQHF. Here the CDR3 DNA reads TGTGCCAGCAGTTATCCCTTTCTGCGGGGCCAAACCCATAGCAATCAGCCCCAGCATTTT.

The V and J genes are TRBV28 and TRBJ2-7; 7 bases align to TRBD1. CDR1 MDHEN and CDR2 SYDVKM come from the germline V gene. V shed 2 bases and J 1 base; nucleotides not matched to a gene: 8. The length of the CDR3 is 16 residues. CDR3 coding DNA: TGTGCCAGCAGTTTAGCCGGGGACAGTTCGTCCTACGAGCAGTACTTC. Protein sequence: CASSLAGDSSSYEQYF.

The genes are TRBV27 and TRBJ1-5; no clear D gene. The length of the CDR3 is 13 residues. Germline V gene sequence: CDR1 MNHEY, CDR2 SMNVEV (reference sequence). V lost 2 bases, J lost 6 bases, and 8 bases lay in between. The CDR3 nucleotides are TGTGCCAGCAGTTTACGCAGGTTTCAGCCCCAGCATTTT. Protein sequence: CASSLRRFQPQHF.

This clone was counted once. V usage is TRBV7-2 and J usage is TRBJ2-2, with D possibly TRBD2 on 5 matching bases. The germline CDR1 and CDR2 sequences are SGHTA and FQGNSA. V was clipped by 1 base and J by 0 bases, with 12 bases between them. CDR3 length: 17 residues. CDR3 coding DNA: TGTGCCAGCAGCTTAGTGGCCCGGGGAACGAACACCGGGGAGCTGTTTTTT. This gives the protein CASSLVARGTNTGELFF.

The chain combines TRBV30 with TRBJ2-3, with 7 positions matching TRBD1. This CDR3 is built from 15 residues. Germline V gene sequence: CDR1 GTSNPN, CDR2 SVGIG (reference sequence). J gave up 6 bases and V 2 bases, and 11 bases lay outside the gene matches. The CDR3 bases are TGTGCCTGGAGTTTCGGACTGGGACAGAAGGATACGCAGTATTTT. Translated, it gives CAWSFGLGQKDTQYF.

The rearrangement uses TRBV30 and TRBJ1-1, with D tentatively TRBD1 (5 bases). The CDR3 totals 13 residues. Germline V lookup: CDR1 GTSNPN, CDR2 SVGIG (reference sequence). V was clipped by 7 bases and J by 5 bases, with 17 bases between them. The CDR3 spells CAFVPGRWTEAFF. In DNA, the CDR3 is TGTGCCTTTGTTCCAGGGAGGTGGACTGAAGCTTTCTTT.

The rearrangement joins TRBV24-1 to TRBJ2-6, with D maybe TRBD2 (5 bases). The CDR3 sequence is 17 residues long. V was clipped by 5 bases and J by 1 base, with 14 bases between them. Germline V gene sequence: CDR1 KGHDR, CDR2 SFDVKD. For the CDR3, the DNA is TGTGCCACCAGTGCCCCGGGATTACATTCTGGGGCCAACGTCCTGACTTTC. It codes for CATSAPGLHSGANVLTF.

The V call is TRBV30, the J call TRBJ1-2; no clear D. Trimming stripped 0 bases from V and 3 bases from J, with 26 bases between. The CDR3 has 19 residues. Germline CDR1 reads GTSNPN; CDR2 reads SVGIG (reference sequence). The CDR3 DNA follows: TGTGCCTGGAGTGTCGGGTTCATGGGATGGGGTGCCAGTGACTATGGCTACACCTTC. Amino acids: CAWSVGFMGWGASDYGYTF.

The rearrangement links TRBV19 to TRBJ1-4, with TRBD1 matching over 8 bases. The CDR3 runs to 14 residues. The germline CDR1 and CDR2 sequences are LNHDA and SQIVND (reference sequence). Unmatched junction bases numbered 9, after V lost 7 bases and J lost 8 bases. The CDR3 DNA reads as TGTGCCAGTAACGGACAGGGCGGTAAGGAAAAACTGTTTTTT. Protein product: CASNGQGGKEKLFF. The entire variable domain, with the rest obtained from reference TRBV19 and TRBJ1-4, is as follows: DGGITQSPKYLFRKEGQNVTLSCEQNLNHDAMYWYRQDPGQGLRLIYYSQIVNDFQKGDIAEGYSVSREKKESFPLTVTSAQKNPTAFYLCASNGQGGKEKLFFGSGTQLSVL.

This clone is medium-sized by share. The chain recombines TRBV6-2 or TRBV6-3 with TRBJ2-7; no clear D gene. The CDR3 is made up of 13 amino acids. The V gene's germline CDR1 is MNHEY and CDR2 SVGEGT. Trimming took 2 bases from V and 2 from J, leaving 7 bases between them. In DNA form, the CDR3 reads TGTGCCAGCAGTTACGATAGTACCTACGAGCAGTACTTC. Translating it yields CASSYDSTYEQYF.

The V and J genes are TRBV19 and TRBJ1-1; D ambiguous. Per germline, CDR1 LNHDA and CDR2 SQIVND (reference sequence). CDR3 length equals 12 residues. Trimming cost V 0 bases and J 7 bases, with 6 bases left between them. The CDR3 spells CASSIDEYEAFF. The CDR3 nucleotides are TGTGCCAGTAGTATAGATGAGTATGAAGCTTTCTTT.

The J gene is TRBJ1-4, the V gene TRBV5-4, with 8 bases aligning to TRBD1. Trimming at V came to 2 bases and at J to 8 bases, leaving 2 bases not matched to a gene. CDR3 length equals 13 residues. Germline V lookup: CDR1 SGHNT, CDR2 YYREEE (reference sequence). CDR3 bases: TGTGCCAGCAGCTTCACAGGGGGAGAAAAACTGTTTTTT. Translation gives CASSFTGGEKLFF.

This chain links TRBV5-1 with TRBJ1-2, with 9 bases fitting TRBD1. Looked up from germline, CDR1 is SGHRS and CDR2 is YFSETQ. Trimming removed 4 bases from V and 6 bases from J; junction bases left unmatched: 16. The CDR3 is 17 residues long. In DNA, the CDR3 is TGCGCCAGCAGCGCCCAGACCCCCTCCGGGACAGGGAATGGCTACACCTTC. This encodes CASSAQTPSGTGNGYTF.

The V gene is TRBV11-1, the J gene TRBJ1-1; D is ambiguous. Germline CDR1 reads SGHAT; CDR2 reads FQDESV (reference sequence). With 7 bases removed from V and 10 bases from J, the gap between germline ends came to 19 bases. The CDR3 contains 13 residues. CDR3 nucleotide sequence: TGTGCCAGCAACCTGGATCTTAGCGGGCCAGCTTTCTTT. Its protein is CASNLDLSGPAFF.

This chain uses TRBV23-1 with TRBJ2-7, with D hard to call. TRBV23-1 counts as an open reading frame of uncertain function. Trimming removed 0 bases from V and 5 bases from J, with 14 bases in between. The CDR3 is 15 amino acids. DNA for the CDR3: TGCGCCAGCAGTCAATCGAGGATGTATGGGGACGAGCAGTACTTC. Translating it yields CASSQSRMYGDEQYF.

V usage is TRBV3-1 (or the pseudogene TRBV3-2) and J usage is TRBJ2-4; D assignment may be TRBD1 or TRBD2 (6 bases each). Germline assignment: CDR1 LGHDT and CDR2 YNNKEL (reference sequence). Deletions cut 2 bases from V and 4 bases from J, with 18 bases between. This CDR3 is built from 17 residues. In DNA, the CDR3 is TGTGCCAGCAGCCAAAAGGGGGATGAGGGGACTAAAAACATTCAGTACTTC. Translation gives CASSQKGDEGTKNIQYF.